The next 23 T cell receptor beta chains were all read from a single sample in a study of cytomegalovirus exposure and HLA in healthy donors. Use of 60 Vbeta and 13 Jbeta primers characterized the PCR. Assay: immunoSEQ multiplex PCR; the TCRdb copy retains only in-frame clones and omits some. The sample lists some 60,000 clones, 70% to 75% seen once, with roughly 5.3% in the top ten. Input material: PBMCs. Receptor source: a young woman in good health and CMV-seronegative.

This rearrangement joins TRBV28 to TRBJ1-5; D not certain. This CDR3 region has 15 residues. Germline lookup yields CDR1 MDHEN and CDR2 SYDVKM. Trimming removed 2 bases at V and 0 bases at J, with 8 bases between. The CDR3, as DNA: TGTGCCAGCAGTTTAATGGCGGTTAGCAATCAGCCCCAGCATTTT. As protein: CASSLMAVSNQPQHF.

V gene TRBV16 combines with J gene TRBJ1-2, with D unclear. V shed 0 bases and J shed 0 bases, with 17 bases lying between them. CDR1 is KGHSY, CDR2 FQNENV, per germline. This CDR3 region has 18 residues. The CDR3 DNA reads TGTGCCAGCAGCCAATCCCGTTGGTACAGCGGGTCTAACTATGGCTACACCTTC. It codes for CASSQSRWYSGSNYGYTF.

CDR3 amino acids: CASSSMAGEIDTQYF. The CDR3 DNA follows: TGTGCCAGCAGCTCCATGGCGGGAGAAATAGATACGCAGTATTTT. The rearrangement joins TRBV5-4 to TRBJ2-3; 7 bases map to TRBD2. From germline, CDR1 is SGHNT and CDR2 YYREEE (reference sequence). This CDR3 is built from 15 residues. Trimming cost V 3 bases and J 5 bases; bases outside gene matches: 9.

The chain employs TRBV7-3 and TRBJ2-1, with TRBD2 matching 7 bases. CDR3 size: 14 residues. J gave up 4 bases and V 5 bases, and 5 bases lay outside the gene matches. Germline V gene data show CDR1 as SGHTA and CDR2 as FQGTGA. CDR3 loop: CASSPGGSYNEQFF. In nucleotides, the CDR3 is TGTGCCAGCAGCCCGGGAGGATCTTACAATGAGCAGTTCTTC.

This clone was detected only a few times. The same CDR3 arises from other DNA sequences in this sample as well. The V call is TRBV19, the J call TRBJ2-3; 8 nucleotides agree with TRBD1. Germline CDR1 LNHDA, CDR2 SQIVND (reference sequence). The CDR3 length is 16 residues. J was trimmed by 4 bases and V by 5 bases; bases with no gene match: 11. The CDR3 coding sequence is TGTGCCAGTAGTCCCCGCGGGACAGGTGAATCAGATACGCAGTATTTT. Translated, it gives CASSPRGTGESDTQYF.

This clone showed up just a few times. V gene TRBV7-2 combines with J gene TRBJ2-3; 7 bases are shared with TRBD1. This CDR3 is built from 17 residues. The J segment lost 2 bases and the V segment lost 5 bases, leaving 13 bases of the junction unmatched. The germline CDR1 and CDR2 sequences are SGHTA and FQGNSA. The CDR3 sequence: CASSPRQGRGFTDTQYF. The CDR3 DNA sequence: TGTGCCAGCAGCCCCCGACAGGGTAGGGGCTTCACAGATACGCAGTATTTT. The whole variable domain, filled in from reference TRBV7-2 and TRBJ2-3, reads GAGVSQSPSNKVTEKGKDVELRCDPISGHTALYWYRQSLGQGLEFLIYFQGNSAPDKSGLPSDRFSAERTGGSVSTLTIQRTQQEDSAVYLCASSPRQGRGFTDTQYFGPGTRLTVL.

The V gene is TRBV5-3, the J gene TRBJ1-1; D ambiguous. TRBV5-3 qualifies as an ORF whose function is uncertain. V gave up 0 bases and J gave up 4 bases, with 25 bases separating them. CDR3 size: 19 residues. The CDR3 nucleotides are TGTGCCAGAAGCTTGGTCCCCGCGAGGTTCTTTCCGAGAGGCACTGAAGCTTTCTTT. This codes for CARSLVPARFFPRGTEAFF.

This clone was detected once. The V call is TRBV27, the J call TRBJ2-3; 11 positions agree with TRBD2. Germline CDR1 MNHEY, CDR2 SMNVEV (reference sequence). The CDR3 loop spans 13 amino acids. The CDR3 loop is CVTSGRRGDTQYF. The CDR3 nucleotides read TGTGTCACTAGCGGGAGACGAGGGGATACGCAGTATTTT.

The chain joins TRBV19 to TRBJ1-5, with 8 bases matching TRBD1. The CDR3 is made up of 24 amino acids. The junction had 28 bases not matched to a gene; V was cut back by 3 bases and J by 0 bases. Germline values: CDR1 LNHDA, CDR2 SQIVND (reference sequence). The CDR3 DNA reads TGTGCCAGTAGTATTGCGCCTTTAGGCCCTTGGGACAGGCGGGGAGGGTATAGCAATCAGCCCCAGCATTTT. It is translated as CASSIAPLGPWDRRGGYSNQPQHF.

The chain is built from TRBV7-2 and TRBJ2-5, with D possibly matching TRBD1 (6 bases). The CDR3 totals 13 residues. Per the germline V gene, CDR1 is SGHTA and CDR2 is FQGNSA. Deletions cut 5 bases from V and 5 bases from J, with 12 bases between. CDR3 amino acids: CASSPTGLETQYF. CDR3 nucleotides: TGTGCCAGCAGCCCGACAGGTCTGGAGACCCAGTACTTC.

The sample holds a few counts of this clone. The chain recombines TRBV20-1 with TRBJ2-3; unclear D gene. Germline V gene lookup returns CDR1 DFQATT and CDR2 SNEGSKA (reference sequence). Trimming removed 6 bases at V and 0 bases at J, with 4 bases between. This CDR3 has 11 residues. For the CDR3, the DNA is TGCAGTGCCAGGAGCACAGATACGCAGTATTTT. It yields the protein CSARSTDTQYF.

The V gene is TRBV7-2, the J gene TRBJ2-7, with a weak D call TRBD2 (5 bases). The CDR3 has 15 amino acids. Deletions cut 4 bases from V and 3 bases from J, with 16 bases between. Germline V gives CDR1 SGHTA, CDR2 FQGNSA. Written as DNA, the CDR3 is TGTGCCAGCAGCTCCCAACCGGGATCCAGCTACGAGCAGTACGTC. Translation gives CASSSQPGSSYEQYV.

The chain links TRBV30 to TRBJ1-2; 7 positions agree with TRBD1. CDR3 length: 15 residues. The germline V gene has CDR1 GTSNPN and CDR2 SVGIG (reference sequence). The trim removed 0 bases at V and 4 bases at J, leaving 8 bases unmatched. The CDR3, as DNA: TGTGCCTGGAGTGTACATCAGGGGGACGTCTATGGCTACACCTTC. Translation: CAWSVHQGDVYGYTF.

J is TRBJ1-2 and V is TRBV7-2, with D uncertain. With 1 base removed from V and 7 bases from J, the gap between germline ends came to 16 bases. Germline loops: CDR1 SGHTA, CDR2 FQGNSA. The CDR3 spans 15 residues. In DNA form, the CDR3 reads TGTGCCAGCAGCTTAGGGCCTCCTCGAAGTGGTGGCTACACCTTC. Residues: CASSLGPPRSGGYTF. The full variable domain, its missing parts supplied by reference TRBV7-2 and TRBJ1-2, is GAGVSQSPSNKVTEKGKDVELRCDPISGHTALYWYRQSLGQGLEFLIYFQGNSAPDKSGLPSDRFSAERTGGSVSTLTIQRTQQEDSAVYLCASSLGPPRSGGYTFGSGTRLTVV.

This clone was found once. The chain uses TRBV11-2 and TRBJ1-2; the D gene is possibly TRBD1 (5 bases). Trimming cost V 1 base and J 4 bases, with 10 bases left between them. Germline CDR1 is SGHAT and CDR2 is FQNNGV. The length of the CDR3 is 14 residues. CDR3 region: CASSLVGPGYGYTF. Here the CDR3 DNA reads TGTGCCAGCAGCTTAGTGGGGCCGGGCTATGGCTACACCTTC.

The table lists this clone with a few counts. The rearrangement joins TRBV6-1 to TRBJ1-2; TRBD1 might be the D (6 bases). CDR1 is MNHNS, CDR2 SASEGT, per germline. V dropped 6 bases and J dropped 4 bases, with 12 bases sitting between them. The CDR3 loop spans 13 amino acids. CDR3: CASSRQAGYGYTF. The CDR3 region has the DNA TGTGCCAGCAGCCGACAGGCAGGCTATGGCTACACCTTC.

CDR3 sequence reads: CASSLKSPADTQYF. The CDR3 nucleotides are TGTGCCAGCAGCTTGAAGAGCCCGGCAGATACGCAGTATTTT. The rearrangement uses TRBV5-4 and TRBJ2-3; D remains ambiguous. CDR1 is SGHNT and CDR2 is YYREEE in the germline V gene (reference sequence). The CDR3 sequence is 14 residues long. The V end lost 1 base, the J end lost 4 bases, and 10 bases lay between the germline ends.

This sequence joins TRBV10-1 and TRBJ1-1; TRBD1 is a possible D gene (5 bases). Between the trimmed V and J ends, which lost 0 bases and 4 bases, there was a span of 9 bases. The germline CDR1 and CDR2 sequences are WNHNN and SYGVQD (reference sequence). The CDR3 is 14 amino acids. The DNA for the CDR3 is TGCGCCAGCAGTGAGTCTGGCAGGGCCACTGAAGCTTTCTTT. Its translation: CASSESGRATEAFF.

V usage is TRBV2 and J usage is TRBJ2-7, with 7 nucleotides matching TRBD2. V shed 1 base, J shed 2 bases, and the junction held 8 bases outside the gene matches. Germline CDR1 is SNHLY and CDR2 is FYNNEI. This CDR3 region has 16 residues. CDR3 DNA sequence: TGTGCCAGCAGTGAAGGGGAAGCGGGGCGGGCCTACGAGCAGTACTTC. This sequence encodes CASSEGEAGRAYEQYF.

This clone was seen only once. The rearrangement uses TRBV5-1 and TRBJ2-5, with D perhaps matching TRBD2 (6 bases). This CDR3 has 18 amino acids. Germline assignment: CDR1 SGHRS and CDR2 YFSETQ. V shed 0 bases and J shed 4 bases, with 22 bases lying between them. CDR3 DNA: TGCGCCAGCAGCTTGGCCCTAACGTGGAGGGAGGTAGGAGAGACCCAGTACTTC. It codes for CASSLALTWREVGETQYF.

CDR3: CASSGGQGSTFNQPQHF. The CDR3 bases are TGTGCCAGCAGTGGCGGACAGGGTTCAACTTTCAATCAGCCCCAGCATTTT. The chain combines TRBV6-1 with TRBJ1-5, with 8 bases identical to TRBD1. Germline CDR1 reads MNHNS; CDR2 reads SASEGT. The CDR3 loop spans 17 amino acids. V lost 4 bases to trimming and J lost 3 bases; unmatched junction nucleotides: 11.

The gene calls are TRBV6-5 and TRBJ2-3; a weak D match, TRBD1 (5 bases). Germline CDR1 reads MNHEY; CDR2 reads SVGAGI. Trimming removed 4 bases from V and 1 base from J, with 12 bases in between. The CDR3 is 15 residues long. CDR3 sequence reads: CASSSRVGGTDTQYF. CDR3 in DNA: TGTGCCAGCAGTTCTAGGGTAGGGGGCACAGATACGCAGTATTTT.

The V and J genes are TRBV27 and TRBJ2-3, with a weak D call TRBD2 (5 bases). The CDR3 is 16 amino acids. Trimming stripped 4 bases from V and 2 bases from J, with 16 bases between. Germline V lookup: CDR1 MNHEY, CDR2 SMNVEV (reference sequence). The CDR3 protein is CASSSLRARDTDTQYF. The CDR3 DNA sequence: TGTGCCAGCAGTTCCCTACGGGCGAGGGACACAGATACGCAGTATTTT.